This T cell receptor (beta chain) was retrieved from a study of OX40 agonist ivuxolimab in advanced cancers. As for the study in general: The dose of intravenous ivuxolimab that patients received every 2 weeks ranged from 0.01 to 10 mg/kg. Partial responses were achieved by three patients, one with hepatocellular carcinoma and two with cutaneous melanoma.

TCRdb's table, derived via immunoSEQ multiplex PCR, lists solely in-frame clones and lacks some. The table shows over 45,000 clones, with 83% occurring only once. Per the germline V gene, CDR1 is KGHSH and CDR2 is LQKENI. There are 14 residues in the CDR3. V shed 10 bases, J shed 5 bases, and the junction held 10 bases outside the gene matches. The sequence was obtained from an adult with an advanced solid tumor such as melanoma, head and neck, liver or kidney cancer. This chain joins TRBV18 and TRBJ2-1, with 8 bases that match TRBD2. Specimen: CD4+ or CD8+ T cells sorted from blood, collected in a trial of the OX40 agonist ivuxolimab. The CDR3: CATTGLALHNEQFF. The DNA for the CDR3 is TGTGCCACCACAGGACTAGCCCTTCACAATGAGCAGTTCTTC.